The 16 T cell receptor beta chains listed next were all sequenced from one sample in a study of CD8+ T cells in alopecia areata. Stated treatment: oral pan-JAK inhibitor, 5-10 mg twice daily. Peripheral blood samples and lesional scalp punch biopsies were obtained from alopecia areata patients. Extracted from the samples, RNA was reverse transcribed into cDNA to serve as the sequencing template. The assay was immunoSEQ multiplex PCR, and TCRdb's table has in-frame clones only and misses some. The sample comprises 10,000 to 15,000 clones, around 67% of which are singletons, and roughly 7% rests with the top ten. Sequenced material: skin, taken at week 4, from a patient treated with tofacitinib. These receptors all come from a human donor with alopecia areata.

This clone has only a few counts. The rearrangement uses TRBV6-6 and TRBJ2-7, with TRBD2 as a possible D gene (6 bases). The CDR3 spans 13 residues. Germline V gene lookup returns CDR1 MNHNY and CDR2 SVGAGI (reference sequence). Trimming took off 11 bases at V and 1 base at J, with 15 bases between the two ends. The CDR3 region is CACGAPSSYEQYF. The CDR3 DNA reads TGTGCCTGCGGGGCCCCCTCTTCCTACGAGCAGTACTTC.

This chain joins TRBV30 and TRBJ2-7; D not certain. Germline values: CDR1 GTSNPN, CDR2 SVGIG (reference sequence). The V end was cut by 1 base, the J end by 3 bases, with 10 bases between. The CDR3 sequence is 13 residues long. Here the CDR3 reads CAWSDRVFYEQYF. CDR3 DNA: TGTGCCTGGAGTGATCGAGTTTTCTACGAGCAGTACTTC. Based on the CDR3 plus reference TRBV30 and TRBJ2-7, the full variable domain is SQTIHQWPATLVQPVGSPLSLECTVEGTSNPNLYWYRQAAGRGLQLLFYSVGIGQISSEVPQNLSASRPQDRQFILSSKKLLLSDSGFYLCAWSDRVFYEQYFGPGTRLTVT.

This sequence joins TRBV9 and TRBJ1-5; D call uncertain. CDR1 and CDR2 (germline): SGDLS, YYNGEE. V lost 0 bases to trimming and J lost 3 bases, with 10 bases between them. This CDR3 is 15 amino acids long. The CDR3 bases are TGTGCCAGCAGCGTAGCCGGCGGATCCAATCAGCCCCAGCATTTT. Residues: CASSVAGGSNQPQHF.

The J gene is TRBJ2-5, the V gene TRBV30; D is unclear. V lost 3 bases and J 4 bases, leaving 6 bases between the germline ends. This CDR3 is built from 11 residues. Germline CDR1 GTSNPN, CDR2 SVGIG (reference sequence). The CDR3 region is CAWRRLETQYF. DNA for the CDR3: TGTGCCTGGAGGAGATTAGAGACCCAGTACTTC.

The chain employs TRBV4-2 and TRBJ1-2; weak D call: TRBD1 (6 bases). Germline values: CDR1 LGHNA, CDR2 YNFKEQ. With 1 base removed from V and 2 bases from J, the gap between germline ends came to 8 bases. The CDR3 has 14 residues. The CDR3 coding sequence is TGTGCCAGCAGCCAAGGTGGACAGAACTATGGCTACACCTTC. Its protein is CASSQGGQNYGYTF.

In regard to this clone: The same CDR3 also results from other DNA sequences found in this sample. The genes are TRBV7-9 and TRBJ1-2; D not resolved. Between the trimmed V and J ends, which lost 1 base and 4 bases, there was a span of 4 bases. The germline V gene has CDR1 SEHNR and CDR2 FQNEAQ (reference sequence). This CDR3 contains 12 residues. The DNA of the CDR3 is TGTGCCAGCAGCTTAGAGGTCTATGGCTACACCTTC. Amino acid sequence: CASSLEVYGYTF.

The rearrangement joins TRBV6-1 to TRBJ1-3, with no clear D. CDR3 length: 15 amino acids. CDR1 is MNHNS, CDR2 SASEGT, per germline. Trimming removed 4 bases at V and 3 bases at J, with 13 bases between. The CDR3 protein is CASSADDGLGNTIYF. The CDR3 DNA reads as TGTGCCAGCAGTGCGGACGACGGCCTTGGAAACACCATATATTTT.

This chain connects TRBV25-1 to TRBJ2-5; 8 nucleotides agree with TRBD2. V lost 9 bases and J lost 5; bases outside the gene matches: 5. CDR1 and CDR2 from the germline V gene are MGHDK and SYGVNS. The CDR3 contains 12 residues. The DNA of the CDR3 is TGTGCCAGTCAACTAGCGGAGGAGACCCAGTACTTC. Translation gives CASQLAEETQYF.

V gene TRBV25-1 combines with J gene TRBJ2-5; D is perhaps TRBD1 (5 bases). Trimming removed 11 bases at V and 4 bases at J, with 11 bases between. The germline V gene has CDR1 MGHDK and CDR2 SYGVNS. There are 11 residues in the CDR3. The DNA of the CDR3 is TGTGCCTCCCAGGGTCCAGAGACCCAGTACTTC. Residues: CASQGPETQYF.

The chain has TRBV19 and TRBJ1-5, with 8 bases that match TRBD1. The ends lost 5 bases at V and 5 bases at J; junction bases unmatched: 2. Germline CDR1 and CDR2: LNHDA and SQIVND (reference sequence). The CDR3 has 13 amino acids. CDR3 protein: CASSEDRDQPQHF. CDR3 in DNA: TGTGCCAGTAGTGAGGACAGGGATCAGCCCCAGCATTTT. Complete variable domain (other parts from reference TRBV19 and TRBJ1-5): DGGITQSPKYLFRKEGQNVTLSCEQNLNHDAMYWYRQDPGQGLRLIYYSQIVNDFQKGDIAEGYSVSREKKESFPLTVTSAQKNPTAFYLCASSEDRDQPQHFGDGTRLSIL.

The chain carries TRBV9 and TRBJ1-2; D is unclear. Between the trimmed V and J ends, which lost 2 bases and 2 bases, there was a span of 7 bases. This CDR3 is built from 13 residues. Germline CDR1 SGDLS, CDR2 YYNGEE. Here the CDR3 reads CASSVGQNYGYTF. The CDR3 nucleotides are TGTGCCAGCAGCGTTGGTCAGAACTATGGCTACACCTTC.

This clone was observed a handful of times. The chain uses TRBV11-3 and TRBJ2-7; 8 bases agree with TRBD1. The germline CDR1 and CDR2 sequences are SGHNT and YENEEA. V lost 5 bases, J lost 3 bases, and 6 bases stayed unmatched. The CDR3 covers 14 residues. CDR3 nucleotides: TGTGCCAGCAGCCCTGGACAGGGAATCTACGAGCAGTACTTC. Its translation: CASSPGQGIYEQYF.

The rearrangement joins TRBV4-3 to TRBJ2-7; D might be TRBD2 (5 bases). This CDR3 is 16 amino acids long. Germline lookup yields CDR1 LGHNA and CDR2 YSLEER. Trimming took 0 bases from V and 0 from J, leaving 12 bases between them. This CDR3 is CASSQDGRGSSYEQYF. The CDR3 DNA sequence: TGCGCCAGCAGCCAAGATGGGCGAGGGAGCTCCTACGAGCAGTACTTC.

V gene TRBV20-1 combines with J gene TRBJ2-3; D ambiguous. The ends were cut back, 8 bases at V and 6 bases at J, with 12 bases in the middle. The V gene's germline CDR1 is DFQATT and CDR2 SNEGSKA (reference sequence). The CDR3 spans 11 residues. The DNA of the CDR3 is TGCAGTACCAGAATAGGGGATACGCAGTATTTT. Translating gives CSTRIGDTQYF.

By proportion, this clone is large. J is TRBJ1-4 and V is TRBV7-2; D not resolved. Germline assignment: CDR1 SGHTA and CDR2 FQGNSA. V was shortened by 2 bases and J by 4 bases, with 5 bases between the two germline ends. This CDR3 region has 13 residues. In DNA form, the CDR3 reads TGTGCCAGCAGCTTACAGGTTAATGAAAAACTGTTTTTT. It codes for CASSLQVNEKLFF. The whole variable domain, remainder taken from reference TRBV7-2 and TRBJ1-4, is GAGVSQSPSNKVTEKGKDVELRCDPISGHTALYWYRQSLGQGLEFLIYFQGNSAPDKSGLPSDRFSAERTGGSVSTLTIQRTQQEDSAVYLCASSLQVNEKLFFGSGTQLSVL.

This clone was seen only a few times. The V and J genes are TRBV7-2 and TRBJ1-1; D may be TRBD1 (6 bases). The CDR3 runs 12 residues. Germline V gene data show CDR1 as SGHTA and CDR2 as FQGNSA. V lost 7 bases, J lost 10 bases, and 16 bases lay in between. CDR3 in amino acids: CASKGGGYGAFF. CDR3 bases: TGTGCCAGCAAAGGAGGGGGATATGGAGCTTTCTTT.